This record concerns one T cell receptor (beta chain) sequence. Its specificity is not known. The data stem from a study of T cells in Graves' hyperthyroidism and ophthalmopathy. Study details: At initial diagnosis, before any treatment had begun, peripheral blood was obtained. Study findings and constraints: Blood also showed most of the thyroid clonotypes that were expanded above 0.001.

RNA transcripts provided the source from which TCR beta CDR3 regions were amplified. Primed by the HTBI set, a first-round RT-PCR was run on the TCR CDR3. TCRdb passed the multiplex PCR reads through MiXCR, listing each CDR3 protein once. Of more than 300,000 distinct CDR3 sequences listed, roughly 15% are singletons. V lost 3 bases, J lost 1 base, and 11 bases lay in between. In germline, CDR1 is SGHTS, CDR2 YDEGEE. CDR3 size: 15 residues. This sequence originates from a woman in her 30s with Graves' ophthalmopathy. The genes are TRBV5-8 and TRBJ1-3, with TRBD1 as a possible D gene (5 bases). Sequencing was carried out using blood. CDR3: CASSSPGRSGNTIYF. CDR3 bases: TGTGCCAGCAGCTCACCAGGGAGGTCTGGAAACACCATATATTTT. The entire variable domain, with the rest obtained from reference TRBV5-8 and TRBJ1-3, is as follows: EAGVTQSPTHLIKTRGQQATLRCSPISGHTSVYWYQQALGLGLQFLLWYDEGEERNRGNFPPRFSGRQFPNYSSELNVNALELEDSALYLCASSSPGRSGNTIYFGEGSWLTVV.